The 11 T cell receptor beta chains given below trace back to one sample, sequenced in a study of cytomegalovirus exposure and HLA in healthy donors. It was with 60 Vbeta and 13 Jbeta primers that the PCR ran. Produced via immunoSEQ multiplex PCR; TCRdb's table is partial and in-frame only. The sample contains approximately 100,000 clones, about 68% of which appear only once. Sample: PBMCs. These receptors were collected from a human donor in good health.

This clone occurred a few times. The genes are TRBV18 and TRBJ2-3, with 12 positions matching TRBD2. Germline trimming cut 2 bases from V and 3 bases from J; bases unmatched to any gene: 6. The CDR3 is 17 amino acids. Germline V CDR1 and CDR2: KGHSH, LQKENI. This CDR3 is CASSPASGGAGTDTQYF. In DNA, the CDR3 is TGTGCCAGCTCACCAGCTAGCGGGGGGGCCGGGACAGATACGCAGTATTTT.

The gene calls are TRBV7-8 and TRBJ2-1; maybe TRBD1 (6 bases). Trimming took 3 bases from V and 12 from J, leaving 15 bases between them. Germline values: CDR1 SGHVS, CDR2 FQNEAQ. The CDR3 spans 13 residues. The CDR3 protein is CASSLATGSSQFF. Written as DNA, the CDR3 is TGTGCCAGCAGCTTGGCCACAGGGTCGTCGCAGTTCTTC.

This rearrangement joins TRBV2 to TRBJ2-1; 7 bases agree with TRBD2. Unmatched junction bases numbered 8, after V lost 6 bases and J lost 0 bases. Germline CDR1 reads SNHLY; CDR2 reads FYNNEI. This CDR3 spans 16 amino acids. CDR3 residues: CASSPLAASSYNEQFF. The CDR3 DNA sequence: TGTGCCAGCAGCCCCCTAGCGGCTAGCTCCTACAATGAGCAGTTCTTC.

This chain links TRBV5-4 with TRBJ1-2; the D gene is possibly TRBD1 (5 bases). CDR3 length: 13 amino acids. From germline, CDR1 is SGHNT and CDR2 YYREEE (reference sequence). V lost 0 bases, J lost 8 bases, and 11 bases lay in between. The CDR3 nucleotides are TGTGCCAGCAGCTTGGGGGGGGATCCCGGCTACACCTTC. This translates into CASSLGGDPGYTF.

V gene TRBV10-3 combines with J gene TRBJ1-3; unclear D gene. The CDR3 has 14 amino acids. V lost 10 bases and J lost 0, with 13 bases in between. CDR1 and CDR2 (germline): ENHRY, SYGVKD. CDR3 loop: CATSGSYSGNTIYF. In DNA, the CDR3 is TGTGCCACCTCGGGGAGCTACTCTGGAAACACCATATATTTT.

This chain connects TRBV6-5 to TRBJ2-2, with D hard to call. V was shortened by 3 bases and J by 4 bases, with 15 bases between the two germline ends. Germline-derived CDR1 and CDR2 are MNHEY and SVGAGI. The CDR3 covers 16 residues. The CDR3 loop is CASSYHSGLGTGELFF. The DNA of the CDR3 is TGTGCCAGCAGTTATCACTCCGGGTTAGGCACCGGGGAGCTGTTTTTT.

J is TRBJ1-1 and V is TRBV30; D call uncertain. Germline CDR1 and CDR2: GTSNPN and SVGIG (reference sequence). This CDR3 spans 15 amino acids. Trimming removed 0 bases at V and 3 bases at J, with 14 bases between. In DNA, the CDR3 is TGTGCCTGGAGTGTTTCGGGGTTCCGGTACACTGAAGCTTTCTTT. This translates into CAWSVSGFRYTEAFF.

The gene calls are TRBV4-3 and TRBJ1-2; 9 bases align to TRBD1. Germline CDR1 reads LGHNA; CDR2 reads YSLEER. The CDR3 spans 15 residues. The V and J ends lost 3 bases and 5 bases, in that order; junction bases with no gene match: 7. The CDR3 DNA sequence: TGCGCCAGCAGCCAGTGGGACAGGGATATATATGGCTACACCTTC. It specifies CASSQWDRDIYGYTF.

The chain is built from TRBV9 and TRBJ2-3; 7 bases are shared with TRBD2. V gave up 0 bases and J gave up 0 bases; unmatched junction bases: 1. Germline-derived CDR1 and CDR2 are SGDLS and YYNGEE. This CDR3 region has 15 residues. In DNA, the CDR3 is TGTGCCAGCAGCGTAGCGGGGGGAAGCACAGATACGCAGTATTTT. It specifies CASSVAGGSTDTQYF.

The J gene is TRBJ2-4, the V gene TRBV27; the match to TRBD2 covers 10 bases. This CDR3 has 16 amino acids. Germline V gives CDR1 MNHEY, CDR2 SMNVEV (reference sequence). V was clipped by 5 bases and J by 4 bases; unmatched bases: 8. CDR3 DNA sequence: TGTGCCAGCAGTCCCCGACCTAGCGGGGGAAAAAACATTCAGTACTTC. Encoded protein: CASSPRPSGGKNIQYF.

The chain employs TRBV5-4 and TRBJ2-4; 9 bases agree with TRBD1. The CDR3 spans 15 residues. Germline V gene lookup returns CDR1 SGHNT and CDR2 YYREEE (reference sequence). The J segment lost 8 bases and the V segment lost 4 bases, leaving 10 bases of the junction unmatched. The CDR3 loop reads CASSRRDRAGHIQYF. CDR3 bases: TGTGCCAGCAGCCGCCGGGACAGGGCGGGGCACATTCAGTACTTC.